This passage covers 27 T cell receptor beta chains from one sample sequenced in a study of T cells in narcolepsy listed by TCRdb under 2018. Library preparation was by the immunoSEQ multiplex PCR assay. TCRdb provides this immuneACCESS table in a form limited to in-frame rearrangements. Some clones are lacking; in checked studies, under half of them reflect an unresolved V gene, and why the rest are absent is not known. This sample lists about 30,000 clones; about four fifths were detected once. Jointly, the top ten make up 0.75% to 1% of the sample. The sequenced sample consisted of CD45RA- memory CD4+ T cells from PBMCs. Read against the paper, the sample's cell subset or site label means: memory T cells sorted ex vivo from peripheral blood. All receptors derive from a human donor with narcolepsy.

The chain links TRBV4-1 to TRBJ2-7, with 7 bases that match TRBD2. CDR1 is MGHRA, CDR2 YSYEKL, per germline. V trimming: 1 base; J trimming: 5 bases; junction bases outside the gene matches: 5. The CDR3 extends over 14 amino acids. The CDR3: CASSQGLAVHEQYF. The CDR3 DNA is TGCGCCAGCAGCCAAGGACTAGCAGTCCACGAGCAGTACTTC.

The chain combines TRBV9 with TRBJ1-1; D not resolved. The CDR3 totals 14 residues. V shed 3 bases and J shed 4 bases, with 13 bases lying between them. The germline gives CDR1 SGDLS, CDR2 YYNGEE. CDR3 DNA: TGTGCCAGCAGCGGAGAGGCACAGAGCACTGAAGCTTTCTTT. This gives the protein CASSGEAQSTEAFF.

This sequence joins TRBV29-1 and TRBJ2-4; 10 bases are a match to TRBD2. The CDR3 is 17 residues long. V was clipped by 7 bases and J by 0 bases; unmatched bases: 12. CDR1 is SQVTM and CDR2 is ANQGSEA in the germline V gene. The CDR3 region has the DNA TGCAGCGCCTCGGAGCGGGGGGGCCATGGAGCCAAAAACATTCAGTACTTC. Translating it yields CSASERGGHGAKNIQYF.

This sequence joins TRBV9 and TRBJ2-3; D unclear. V gave up 4 bases and J gave up 7 bases, with 16 bases separating them. The CDR3 extends over 14 amino acids. Germline assignment: CDR1 SGDLS and CDR2 YYNGEE. The CDR3 sequence: CASSPRSEYNTQYF. CDR3 DNA sequence: TGTGCCAGCAGCCCACGGAGCGAATATAATACGCAGTATTTT. The full variable domain, completed using reference TRBV9 and TRBJ2-3, is DSGVTQTPKHLITATGQRVTLRCSPRSGDLSVYWYQQSLDQGLQFLIQYYNGEERAKGNILERFSAQQFPDLHSELNLSSLELGDSALYFCASSPRSEYNTQYFGPGTRLTVL.

The chain recombines TRBV15 with TRBJ1-5; no reliable D call. The V and J ends lost 6 bases and 3 bases respectively, with 12 bases between them. This CDR3 region has 14 residues. From germline, CDR1 is LNHNV and CDR2 YYDKDF (reference sequence). CDR3 coding DNA: TGTGCCACCAGGTTTGAGAACTACAATCAGCCCCAGCATTTT. Protein sequence: CATRFENYNQPQHF. The entire variable domain, with the rest obtained from reference TRBV15 and TRBJ1-5, is as follows: DAMVIQNPRYQVTQFGKPVTLSCSQTLNHNVMYWYQQKSSQAPKLLFHYYDKDFNNEADTPDNFQSRRPNTSFCFLDIRSPGLGDTAMYLCATRFENYNQPQHFGDGTRLSIL.

This clone was observed a single time. The V call is TRBV18, the J call TRBJ2-7, with 7 positions matching TRBD1. CDR3 length equals 16 residues. From germline, CDR1 is KGHSH and CDR2 LQKENI. V lost 1 base to trimming and J lost 2 bases; unmatched junction nucleotides: 8. The CDR3 region is CASSPLSGGWTYEQYF. The CDR3 DNA reads as TGTGCCAGCTCACCACTGTCAGGGGGATGGACCTACGAGCAGTACTTC.

The chain recombines TRBV9 with TRBJ2-2, with TRBD2 matching 9 bases. This CDR3 has 16 residues. V shed 0 bases and J 1 base; nucleotides not matched to a gene: 1. The germline V gene encodes CDR1 SGDLS and CDR2 YYNGEE. CDR3 residues: CASSVELAGNTGELFF. The CDR3 DNA follows: TGTGCCAGCAGCGTAGAACTAGCGGGGAACACCGGGGAGCTGTTTTTT.

This sequence joins TRBV6-5 and TRBJ2-3; D is perhaps TRBD2 (5 bases). CDR3 length equals 14 residues. The germline V gene encodes CDR1 MNHEY and CDR2 SVGAGI. V was cut by 6 bases and J by 3 bases, with 13 bases left in between. In DNA, the CDR3 is TGTGCCAGCAGACTAGACCTCACTACAGATACGCAGTATTTT. Translating gives CASRLDLTTDTQYF.

V and J are TRBV6-1 and TRBJ2-6; no clear D. V lost 1 base and J lost 5, with 9 bases in between. Germline V lookup: CDR1 MNHNS, CDR2 SASEGT. The CDR3 is 15 amino acids. Written as DNA, the CDR3 is TGTGCCAGCAGTGAAGTCCTTGCCCGGGCCAACGTCCTGACTTTC. Translated, it gives CASSEVLARANVLTF.

This chain joins TRBV21-1 and TRBJ2-7; TRBD1 is taken as the D call from the table, unchecked against the DNA. TRBV21-1 is labeled a pseudogene. This CDR3 region has 15 residues. CDR3 residues: CASSKNGRDSYEQYF. The DNA for the CDR3 is TGTGCCAGCAGCAAAAACGGCAGGGACTCCTACGAGCAGTACTTC.

The chain employs TRBV19 and TRBJ2-3; 8 bases are a match to TRBD1. The CDR3 is 16 residues long. Germline lookup yields CDR1 LNHDA and CDR2 SQIVND (reference sequence). V dropped 2 bases and J dropped 2; count of bases not matched to a gene: 6. CDR3 sequence (DNA): TGTGCCAGTAGTATAATAAGGACAGGGCCCACAGATACGCAGTATTTT. It translates to CASSIIRTGPTDTQYF.

The V and J genes are TRBV19 and TRBJ2-3, with 12 bases lining up with TRBD2. CDR1 and CDR2 (germline): LNHDA, SQIVND (reference sequence). The CDR3 is 13 amino acids. Trimming cost V 7 bases and J 7 bases; bases outside gene matches: 3. CDR3 in amino acids: CASTGLAGYTQYF. The CDR3 DNA reads as TGTGCCAGTACCGGACTAGCGGGGTATACGCAGTATTTT. The variable domain in full, with the rest retrieved from reference TRBV19 and TRBJ2-3, is DGGITQSPKYLFRKEGQNVTLSCEQNLNHDAMYWYRQDPGQGLRLIYYSQIVNDFQKGDIAEGYSVSREKKESFPLTVTSAQKNPTAFYLCASTGLAGYTQYFGPGTRLTVL.

This chain connects TRBV6-5 to TRBJ2-7; possible D gene TRBD2, 5 bases. The CDR3 has 14 amino acids. Trimming took 5 bases from V and 6 from J, leaving 17 bases between them. Germline CDR1 reads MNHEY; CDR2 reads SVGAGI. CDR3 region: CASSEVGWRSEQYF. The CDR3, as DNA: TGTGCCAGCAGTGAAGTTGGGTGGAGGAGCGAGCAGTACTTC.

In nucleotides, the CDR3 is TGTGCCAGCCTTCAGGGGGCCGACTATGGCTACACCTTC. This translates into CASLQGADYGYTF. The chain employs TRBV2 and TRBJ1-2; TRBD1 agrees at 8 bases. CDR1 SNHLY and CDR2 FYNNEI come from the germline V gene. CDR3 length: 13 residues. After removal of 8 bases from V and 3 bases from J, the junction contained 5 bases not matched to a gene.

The V and J genes are TRBV28 and TRBJ1-2, with D uncertain. Germline-derived CDR1 and CDR2 are MDHEN and SYDVKM. The V end lost 5 bases, the J end lost 0 bases, and 10 bases lay between the germline ends. The CDR3 is made up of 14 amino acids. The chain's CDR3 is CASSRYSPNYGYTF. The CDR3 DNA sequence: TGTGCCAGCAGTCGGTACAGCCCTAACTATGGCTACACCTTC.

V and J are TRBV4-3 and TRBJ1-4; tentative D call: TRBD1 (6 bases). The germline V and J ends were trimmed by 0 bases and 10 bases, with 18 bases remaining between them. CDR3 size: 16 residues. Germline CDR1 reads LGHNA; CDR2 reads YSLEER. The CDR3 DNA sequence: TGCGCCAGCAGCCAAGATTCGGCGACAGGCTCTGGAAAACTGTTTTTT. It codes for CASSQDSATGSGKLFF.

The V call is TRBV7-2, the J call TRBJ2-1; 8 nucleotides match TRBD1. V lost 7 bases to trimming and J lost 8 bases; unmatched junction nucleotides: 19. There are 17 residues in the CDR3. Germline V gene sequence: CDR1 SGHTA, CDR2 FQGNSA. CDR3 residues: CASTHYALTRGRDEQFF. CDR3 bases: TGTGCCAGCACCCACTACGCATTAACCAGGGGGCGGGATGAGCAGTTCTTC.

The chain joins TRBV6-5 to TRBJ1-1; D is possibly TRBD1 (5 bases). In germline, CDR1 is MNHEY, CDR2 SVGAGI. Trimming shortened V by 7 bases and J by 3 bases, and 15 bases separated the two germline ends. The CDR3 sequence is 14 residues long. In nucleotides, the CDR3 is TGTGCCAGCACCCTGGGGCGTGGGGACACTGAAGCTTTCTTT. This encodes CASTLGRGDTEAFF.

The genes are TRBV5-1 and TRBJ2-5; 9 bases are a match to TRBD1. The J call may not be correct, given that the DNA end is closer to TRBJ2-7. Germline V gene data show CDR1 as SGHRS and CDR2 as YFSETQ. The length of the CDR3 is 14 residues. The CDR3 DNA reads as TGCGCCAGCAGCCTCGGACAGGGGATCAACGAGCAGTACTTC. Its translation: CASSLGQGINEQYF.

A single count supports this clone. The chain employs TRBV4-2 and TRBJ2-5; TRBD2 agrees at 8 bases. The V segment lost 1 base and the J segment 2 bases; nucleotides outside the gene matches: 6. The germline gives CDR1 LGHNA, CDR2 YNFKEQ. The CDR3 totals 16 residues. The CDR3 reads CASSQGRGGKQETQYF. CDR3 nucleotides: TGTGCCAGCAGCCAAGGGCGCGGGGGGAAACAAGAGACCCAGTACTTC.

V and J are TRBV9 and TRBJ1-2, with D unresolved. This CDR3 contains 15 residues. The V gene's germline CDR1 is SGDLS and CDR2 YYNGEE. V dropped 0 bases and J dropped 3 bases, with 12 bases sitting between them. CDR3 in amino acids: CASSVVPGSHYGYTF. The CDR3 DNA follows: TGTGCCAGCAGCGTAGTTCCCGGGTCTCACTATGGCTACACCTTC.

V and J are TRBV2 and TRBJ2-6, with 7 bases fitting TRBD1. The CDR3 sequence is 16 residues long. Germline CDR1 SNHLY, CDR2 FYNNEI. V shed 6 bases and J 0 bases; nucleotides not matched to a gene: 5. The CDR3 coding sequence is TGTGCCAGCAGAAGAGGGACAGACTCTGGGGCCAACGTCCTGACTTTC. Translating gives CASRRGTDSGANVLTF.

The gene calls are TRBV7-2 and TRBJ2-7, with 7 bases identical to TRBD2. The germline V gene has CDR1 SGHTA and CDR2 FQGNSA. Trimming cost V 2 bases and J 2 bases; bases outside gene matches: 3. The CDR3 consists of 14 residues. The CDR3 is CASSLSAGAYEQYF. The DNA of the CDR3 is TGTGCCAGCAGCTTATCGGCGGGGGCCTACGAGCAGTACTTC.

This rearrangement joins TRBV7-2 to TRBJ1-3, with D tentatively TRBD1 (5 bases). CDR3 length equals 14 residues. The germline V gene has CDR1 SGHTA and CDR2 FQGNSA. The V end lost 2 bases, the J end lost 3 bases, and 8 bases lay between the germline ends. Here the CDR3 DNA reads TGTGCCAGCAGCTTAACAGGTGGTGGAAACACCATATATTTT. The encoded protein is CASSLTGGGNTIYF. Filled out from reference TRBV7-2 and TRBJ1-3, the complete variable domain reads GAGVSQSPSNKVTEKGKDVELRCDPISGHTALYWYRQSLGQGLEFLIYFQGNSAPDKSGLPSDRFSAERTGGSVSTLTIQRTQQEDSAVYLCASSLTGGGNTIYFGEGSWLTVV.

This sequence joins TRBV6-1 and TRBJ1-3; D is unresolved. This CDR3 contains 13 residues. In germline, CDR1 is MNHNS, CDR2 SASEGT. V was trimmed by 4 bases and J by 0 bases, leaving 4 bases between them. This CDR3 reads CASSGFSGNTIYF. The CDR3 nucleotides read TGTGCCAGCAGTGGCTTCTCTGGAAACACCATATATTTT.

V and J are TRBV11-2 and TRBJ2-7, with a tentative D call TRBD1 (6 bases). Germline lookup yields CDR1 SGHAT and CDR2 FQNNGV. The V end lost 4 bases, the J end lost 4 bases, and 11 bases lay between the germline ends. The CDR3 totals 13 residues. CDR3 sequence (DNA): TGTGCCAGCAGCTCCTACAGGGAGTACGAGCAGTACTTC. Protein sequence: CASSSYREYEQYF.

The chain links TRBV12-5 to TRBJ1-5; 7 bases align to TRBD1. Germline V gene data show CDR1 as LGHNT and CDR2 as FRNRAP. The CDR3 extends over 16 amino acids. V lost 0 bases to trimming and J lost 3 bases; unmatched junction nucleotides: 5. The CDR3, as DNA: TGTGCTAGTGGTTTGGTACAAGGGGGCTACAATCAGCCCCAGCATTTT. Residues: CASGLVQGGYNQPQHF.